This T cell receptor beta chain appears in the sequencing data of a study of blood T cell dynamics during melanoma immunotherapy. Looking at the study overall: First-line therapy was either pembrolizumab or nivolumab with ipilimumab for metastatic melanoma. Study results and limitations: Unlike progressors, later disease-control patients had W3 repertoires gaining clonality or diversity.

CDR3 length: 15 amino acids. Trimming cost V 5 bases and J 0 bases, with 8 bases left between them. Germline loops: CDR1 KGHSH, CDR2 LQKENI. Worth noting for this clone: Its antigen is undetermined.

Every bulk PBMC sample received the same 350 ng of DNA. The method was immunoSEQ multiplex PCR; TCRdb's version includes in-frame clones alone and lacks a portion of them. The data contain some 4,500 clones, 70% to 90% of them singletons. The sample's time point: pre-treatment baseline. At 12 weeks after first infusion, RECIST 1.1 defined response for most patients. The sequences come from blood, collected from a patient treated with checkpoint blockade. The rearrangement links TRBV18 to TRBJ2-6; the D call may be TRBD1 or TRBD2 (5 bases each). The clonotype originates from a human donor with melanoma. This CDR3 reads CASSEGSSGANVLTF. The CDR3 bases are TGTGCCAGCTCAGAGGGGAGCTCTGGGGCCAACGTCCTGACTTTC.